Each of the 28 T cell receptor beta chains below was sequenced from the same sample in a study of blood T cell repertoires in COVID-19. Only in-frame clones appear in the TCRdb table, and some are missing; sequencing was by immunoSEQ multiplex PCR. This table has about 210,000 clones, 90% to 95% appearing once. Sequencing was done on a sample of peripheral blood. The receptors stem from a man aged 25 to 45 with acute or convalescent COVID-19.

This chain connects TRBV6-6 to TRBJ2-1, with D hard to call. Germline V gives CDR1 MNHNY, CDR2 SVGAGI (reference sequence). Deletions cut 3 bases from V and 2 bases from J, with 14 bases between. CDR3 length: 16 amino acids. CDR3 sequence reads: CASSYRQDPPYNEQFF. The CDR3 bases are TGTGCCAGCAGTTATCGACAAGATCCTCCCTACAATGAGCAGTTCTTC.

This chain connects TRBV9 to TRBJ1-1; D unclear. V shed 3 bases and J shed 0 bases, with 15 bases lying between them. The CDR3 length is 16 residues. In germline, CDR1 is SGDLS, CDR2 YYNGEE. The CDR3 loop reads CASSALGVGMNTEAFF. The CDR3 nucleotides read TGTGCCAGCAGCGCTCTCGGGGTCGGGATGAACACTGAAGCTTTCTTT.

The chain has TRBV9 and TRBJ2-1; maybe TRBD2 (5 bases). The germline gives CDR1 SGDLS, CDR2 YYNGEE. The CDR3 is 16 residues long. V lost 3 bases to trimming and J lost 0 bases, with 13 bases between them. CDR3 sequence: CASSARRDPSYNEQFF. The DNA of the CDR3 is TGTGCCAGCAGCGCCCGTCGGGATCCCTCCTACAATGAGCAGTTCTTC.

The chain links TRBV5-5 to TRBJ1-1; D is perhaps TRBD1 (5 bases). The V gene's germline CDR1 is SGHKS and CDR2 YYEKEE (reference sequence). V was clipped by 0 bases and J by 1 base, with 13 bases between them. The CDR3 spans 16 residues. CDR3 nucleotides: TGTGCCAGCAGCTTGGTTGGACTAGGGGCGAACACTGAAGCTTTCTTT. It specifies CASSLVGLGANTEAFF.

In DNA, the CDR3 is TGTGCCACCATTACAGGGGGTAGGACTAATGAAAAACTGTTTTTT. Its translation: CATITGGRTNEKLFF. The chain employs TRBV6-5 and TRBJ1-4; 8 bases match TRBD1. CDR1 is MNHEY, CDR2 SVGAGI, per germline. V was clipped by 10 bases and J by 2 bases; unmatched bases: 9. The CDR3 runs to 15 residues.

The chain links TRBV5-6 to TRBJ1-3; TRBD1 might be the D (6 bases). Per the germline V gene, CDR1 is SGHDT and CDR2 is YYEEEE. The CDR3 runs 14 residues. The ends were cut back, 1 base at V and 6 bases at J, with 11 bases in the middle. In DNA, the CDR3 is TGTGCCAGCAGCTTGACAGGGCCCAAAAACACCATATATTTT. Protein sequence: CASSLTGPKNTIYF.

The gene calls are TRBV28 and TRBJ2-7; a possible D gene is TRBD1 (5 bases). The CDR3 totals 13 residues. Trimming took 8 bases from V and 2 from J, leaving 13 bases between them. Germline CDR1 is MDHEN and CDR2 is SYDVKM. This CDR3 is CASLATETYEQYF. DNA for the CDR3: TGTGCCAGCCTGGCGACAGAGACCTACGAGCAGTACTTC.

For the CDR3, the DNA is TGTGCCAGCAGTTGGAGGGGTAGGGGCTATGGCTACACCTTC. Protein: CASSWRGRGYGYTF. This sequence joins TRBV28 and TRBJ1-2; D possibly corresponds to TRBD1 (5 bases). V lost 4 bases, J lost 4 bases, and 13 bases lay in between. CDR1 and CDR2 (germline): MDHEN, SYDVKM. The CDR3 loop spans 14 amino acids.

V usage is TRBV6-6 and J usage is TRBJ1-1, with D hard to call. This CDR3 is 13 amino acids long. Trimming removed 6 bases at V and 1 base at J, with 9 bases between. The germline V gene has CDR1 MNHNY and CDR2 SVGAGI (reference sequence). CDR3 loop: CASRGLKNTEAFF. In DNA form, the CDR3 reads TGTGCCAGCAGGGGCTTGAAGAACACTGAAGCTTTCTTT.

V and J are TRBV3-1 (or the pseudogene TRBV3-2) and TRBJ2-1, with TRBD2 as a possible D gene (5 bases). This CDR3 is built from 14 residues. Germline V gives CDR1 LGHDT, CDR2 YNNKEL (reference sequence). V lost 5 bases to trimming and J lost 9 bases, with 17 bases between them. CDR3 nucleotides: TGTGCCAGCAGCTCCATCTATTCTAGCTCTGAGCAGTTCTTC. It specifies CASSSIYSSSEQFF.

The CDR3 region is CAWSEEVFGELFF. DNA for the CDR3: TGTGCCTGGAGTGAGGAGGTTTTCGGGGAGCTGTTTTTT. The gene calls are TRBV30 and TRBJ2-2, with a possible D match to TRBD2 (5 bases). The CDR3 has 13 residues. Trimming stripped 1 base from V and 7 bases from J, with 10 bases between. Germline CDR1 and CDR2: GTSNPN and SVGIG (reference sequence).

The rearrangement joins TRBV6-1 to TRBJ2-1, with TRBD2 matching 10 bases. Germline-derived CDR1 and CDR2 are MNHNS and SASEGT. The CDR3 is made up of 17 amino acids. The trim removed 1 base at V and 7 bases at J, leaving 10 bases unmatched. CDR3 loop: CASSEEGSGGARNEQFF. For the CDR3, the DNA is TGTGCCAGCAGTGAAGAAGGAAGCGGGGGGGCCCGGAATGAGCAGTTCTTC.

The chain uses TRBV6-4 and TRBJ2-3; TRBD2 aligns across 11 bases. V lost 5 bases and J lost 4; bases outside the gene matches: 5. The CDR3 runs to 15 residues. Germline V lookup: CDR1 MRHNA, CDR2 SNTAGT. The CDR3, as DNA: TGTGCCAGCAGTCCTTCTAGCGGGGGGTCAGATACGCAGTATTTT. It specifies CASSPSSGGSDTQYF.

CDR3 in amino acids: CASSWATGTGTYEQYF. CDR3 sequence (DNA): TGCGCCAGCAGCTGGGCAACCGGGACAGGGACCTACGAGCAGTACTTC. The gene calls are TRBV5-1 and TRBJ2-7, with 9 bases identical to TRBD1. The CDR3 runs 16 residues. CDR1 and CDR2 from the germline V gene are SGHRS and YFSETQ. V trimming: 3 bases; J trimming: 2 bases; junction bases outside the gene matches: 9.

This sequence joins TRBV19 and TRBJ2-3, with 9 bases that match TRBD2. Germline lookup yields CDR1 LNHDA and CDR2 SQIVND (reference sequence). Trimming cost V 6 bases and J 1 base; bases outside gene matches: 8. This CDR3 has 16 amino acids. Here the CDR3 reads CASRSGGRAGTDTQYF. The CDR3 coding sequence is TGTGCCAGTAGGTCGGGCGGGAGGGCCGGCACAGATACGCAGTATTTT.

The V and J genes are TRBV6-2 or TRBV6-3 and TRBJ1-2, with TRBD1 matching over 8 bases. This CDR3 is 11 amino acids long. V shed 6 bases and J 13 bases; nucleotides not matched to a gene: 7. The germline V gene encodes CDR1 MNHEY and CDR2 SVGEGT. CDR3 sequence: CASSPDRGFTF. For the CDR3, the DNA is TGTGCCAGCAGCCCAGACAGGGGATTCACCTTC.

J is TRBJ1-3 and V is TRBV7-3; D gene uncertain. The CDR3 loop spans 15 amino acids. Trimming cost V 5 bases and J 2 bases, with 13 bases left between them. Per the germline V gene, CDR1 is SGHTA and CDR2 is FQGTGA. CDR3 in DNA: TGTGCCAGCAGCCCTCAGCCGGGGACTGGAAACACCATATATTTT. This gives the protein CASSPQPGTGNTIYF.

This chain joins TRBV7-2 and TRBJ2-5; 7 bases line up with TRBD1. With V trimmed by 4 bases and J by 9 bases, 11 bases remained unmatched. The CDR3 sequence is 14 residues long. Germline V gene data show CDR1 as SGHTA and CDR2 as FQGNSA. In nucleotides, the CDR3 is TGTGCCAGCAGCTCCATGTCAGGAACAGGGGCCCAGTACTTC. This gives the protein CASSSMSGTGAQYF.

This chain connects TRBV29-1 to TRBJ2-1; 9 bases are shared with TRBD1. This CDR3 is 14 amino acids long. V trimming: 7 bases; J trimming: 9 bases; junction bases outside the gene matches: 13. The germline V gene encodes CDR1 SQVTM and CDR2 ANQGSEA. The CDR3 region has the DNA TGCAGCGCTGGACAGGGGCGTTCCGGAGGTGAGCAGTTCTTC. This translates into CSAGQGRSGGEQFF.

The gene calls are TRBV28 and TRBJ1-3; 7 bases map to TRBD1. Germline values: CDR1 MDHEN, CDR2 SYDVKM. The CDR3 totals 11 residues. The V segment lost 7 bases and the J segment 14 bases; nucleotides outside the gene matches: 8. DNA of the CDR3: TGTGCCAGCACCTCGGACAGGCCGTTATATTTT. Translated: CASTSDRPLYF.

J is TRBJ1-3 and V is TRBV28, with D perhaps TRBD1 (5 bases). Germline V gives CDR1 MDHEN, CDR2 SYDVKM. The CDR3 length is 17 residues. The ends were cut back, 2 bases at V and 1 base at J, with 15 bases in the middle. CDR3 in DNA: TGTGCCAGCAGTTTAGGGGGGGTCGGTCTTTCTGGAAACACCATATATTTT. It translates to CASSLGGVGLSGNTIYF.

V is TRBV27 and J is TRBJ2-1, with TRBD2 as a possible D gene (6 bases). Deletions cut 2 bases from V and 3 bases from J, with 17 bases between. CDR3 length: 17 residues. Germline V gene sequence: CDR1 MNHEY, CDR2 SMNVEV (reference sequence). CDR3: CASSLLGGTLVYNEQFF. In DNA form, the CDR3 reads TGTGCCAGCAGTTTACTAGGCGGGACCCTTGTCTACAATGAGCAGTTCTTC.

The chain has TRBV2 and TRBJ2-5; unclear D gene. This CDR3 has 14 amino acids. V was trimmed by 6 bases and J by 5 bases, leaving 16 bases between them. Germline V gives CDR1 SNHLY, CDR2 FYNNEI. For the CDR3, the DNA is TGTGCCAGCAGAGTCCCCCACCCGAGGGAGACCCAGTACTTC. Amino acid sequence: CASRVPHPRETQYF.

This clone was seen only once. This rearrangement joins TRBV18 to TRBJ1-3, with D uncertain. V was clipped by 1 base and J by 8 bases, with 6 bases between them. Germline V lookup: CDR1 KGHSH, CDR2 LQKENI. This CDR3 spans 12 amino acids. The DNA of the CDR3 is TGTGCCAGCTCACCACAGAGTTACACCATATATTTT. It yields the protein CASSPQSYTIYF.

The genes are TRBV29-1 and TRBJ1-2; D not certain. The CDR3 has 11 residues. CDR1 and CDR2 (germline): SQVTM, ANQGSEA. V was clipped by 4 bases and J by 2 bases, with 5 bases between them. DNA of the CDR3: TGCAGCGTTGTACTGAACTATGGCTACACCTTC. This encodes CSVVLNYGYTF.

In DNA, the CDR3 is TGTGCCAGCAGTTACGGGACAGAACCCACAGATACGCAGTATTTT. Amino acids: CASSYGTEPTDTQYF. The chain employs TRBV6-5 and TRBJ2-3; TRBD1 matches 7 bases. V lost 2 bases, J lost 2 bases, and 4 bases stayed unmatched. The CDR3 sequence is 15 residues long. The germline V gene has CDR1 MNHEY and CDR2 SVGAGI.

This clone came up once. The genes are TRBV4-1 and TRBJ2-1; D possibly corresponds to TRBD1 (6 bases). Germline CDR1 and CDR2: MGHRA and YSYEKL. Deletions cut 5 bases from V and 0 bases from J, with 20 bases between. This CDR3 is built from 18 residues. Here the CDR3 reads CASSKGGPDLPSYNEQFF. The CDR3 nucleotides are TGCGCCAGCAGCAAAGGGGGTCCGGACTTACCCTCCTACAATGAGCAGTTCTTC.

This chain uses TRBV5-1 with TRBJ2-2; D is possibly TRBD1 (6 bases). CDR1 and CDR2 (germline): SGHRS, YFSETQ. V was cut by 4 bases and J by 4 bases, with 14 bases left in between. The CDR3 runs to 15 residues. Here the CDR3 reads CASSIRQASTGELFF. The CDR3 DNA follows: TGCGCCAGCAGCATACGACAGGCCTCCACCGGGGAGCTGTTTTTT.